Following are 22 T cell receptor beta chains from one sample sequenced in a study of blood T cells in healthy people across ages. A second about 7 to 12 cycle PCR used barcoded and J-beta primers. TCRdb analysed the 5' RACE reads with MiXCR anew, one entry per CDR3 protein. Among 600,000 to 650,000 distinct CDR3 sequences listed, about 53% were seen once. The sequencing input was blood. The receptors were gathered from a man aged 55 to 70 in good health.

This clonotype was found a few times. The V and J genes are TRBV7-9 and TRBJ2-7; the D is unclear. The V end was cut by 6 bases, the J end by 5 bases, with 14 bases between. This CDR3 is 13 amino acids long. Germline V lookup: CDR1 SEHNR, CDR2 FQNEAQ (reference sequence). The CDR3 is CASRPETFHEQYF. CDR3 DNA: TGTGCCAGCAGACCCGAGACCTTCCACGAGCAGTACTTC.

The chain joins TRBV7-9 to TRBJ2-3; TRBD2 matches 7 bases. Germline CDR1 is SEHNR and CDR2 is FQNEAQ (reference sequence). The CDR3 is made up of 16 amino acids. With V trimmed by 5 bases and J by 3 bases, 11 bases remained unmatched. The CDR3 bases are TGTGCCAGCAGCCCGCCCGTGGGGGGGACGACAGATACGCAGTATTTT. This translates into CASSPPVGGTTDTQYF.

The V and J genes are TRBV5-1 and TRBJ1-6, with D unresolved. V dropped 0 bases and J dropped 7 bases, with 8 bases sitting between them. This CDR3 contains 14 residues. Per the germline V gene, CDR1 is SGHRS and CDR2 is YFSETQ. CDR3 protein: CASSLDWENSPLHF. The CDR3, as DNA: TGCGCCAGCAGCTTGGACTGGGAGAATTCACCCCTCCACTTT.

V gene TRBV7-2 combines with J gene TRBJ1-2; D perhaps matches TRBD1 (5 bases). V gave up 4 bases and J gave up 2 bases, with 11 bases separating them. This CDR3 comprises 14 residues. CDR1 and CDR2 from the germline V gene are SGHTA and FQGNSA. The CDR3 loop is CASSSQTENYGYTF. In nucleotides, the CDR3 is TGTGCCAGCAGCTCCCAGACAGAAAACTATGGCTACACCTTC.

V usage is TRBV5-6 and J usage is TRBJ2-4, with 7 bases fitting TRBD1. The V and J ends lost 4 bases and 4 bases, in that order; junction bases with no gene match: 5. Germline V CDR1 and CDR2: SGHDT, YYEEEE. The CDR3 has 14 residues. In DNA form, the CDR3 reads TGTGCCAGCAGCAGACCGGGACAGAAAAACATTCAGTACTTC. Its protein is CASSRPGQKNIQYF.

This clonotype was picked up one time. In DNA, the CDR3 is TGTGCCAGCAGCTTAGATGGCAGAACCATGAACACTGAAGCTTTCTTT. Translation: CASSLDGRTMNTEAFF. The rearrangement joins TRBV11-2 to TRBJ1-1; no clear D gene. This CDR3 is built from 16 residues. V was pared by 0 bases and J by 0 bases, with 11 bases between. Germline V gives CDR1 SGHAT, CDR2 FQNNGV.

This clonotype came up a few times. The J gene is TRBJ2-7, the V gene TRBV27, with D tentatively TRBD1 or TRBD2 (6 bases each). Germline CDR1 reads MNHEY; CDR2 reads SMNVEV (reference sequence). This CDR3 comprises 23 residues. V lost 1 base, J lost 0 bases, and 34 bases lay in between. DNA for the CDR3: TGTGCCAGCAGTTTATACTCCGCAAGGGGGGTTGATCATCGTAGCGGAAGCTCCTACGAGCAGTACTTC. Its protein is CASSLYSARGVDHRSGSSYEQYF.

The chain joins TRBV6-1 to TRBJ2-5; D may be TRBD1 or TRBD2 (6 bases each). V lost 3 bases and J lost 2, with 13 bases in between. This CDR3 has 15 residues. Germline V gene sequence: CDR1 MNHNS, CDR2 SASEGT. DNA for the CDR3: TGTGCCAGCAGTGATCTCGGGGGCAGGCAAGAGACCCAGTACTTC. Amino acid sequence: CASSDLGGRQETQYF.

As for this clonotype: A read error may account for a junction end that differs from germline. This chain's CDR3 is CANSLEGGYGGYTF. Written as DNA, the CDR3 is TGTGCCAACAGTTTAGAAGGGGGCTACGGTGGCTACACCTTC. The rearrangement links TRBV12-3 or TRBV12-4 to TRBJ1-2; TRBD1 agrees at 7 bases. This CDR3 comprises 14 residues.

The rearrangement uses TRBV12-3 or TRBV12-4 and TRBJ1-4; D is uncertain. Trimming pared 4 bases from V and 7 bases from J, leaving 13 bases between. This CDR3 region has 14 residues. This CDR3 reads CASSSTATGEKLFF. Here the CDR3 DNA reads TGTGCCAGCAGTTCAACTGCTACGGGTGAAAAACTGTTTTTT.

V usage is TRBV7-2 and J usage is TRBJ1-4; D not certain. Germline CDR1 is SGHTA and CDR2 is FQGNSA. The CDR3 has 13 amino acids. Trimming stripped 8 bases from V and 5 bases from J, with 12 bases between. In DNA, the CDR3 is TGTGCCAGCGGGGTCCAAAGGAATGAAAAACTGTTTTTT. It encodes CASGVQRNEKLFF.

This clonotype appeared a few times. The chain joins TRBV20-1 to TRBJ1-1; unclear D gene. The germline V gene has CDR1 DFQATT and CDR2 SNEGSKA (reference sequence). This CDR3 has 11 amino acids. With 7 bases removed from V and 1 base from J, the gap between germline ends came to 7 bases. The chain's CDR3 is CSGSGNTEAFF. The CDR3 bases are TGCAGTGGGTCGGGGAACACTGAAGCTTTCTTT.

This clonotype was counted many times. This chain links TRBV21-1 with TRBJ2-3; no DNA check was done on the table's D call, TRBD2. TRBV21-1 has pseudogene status. The CDR3 is 16 amino acids. The CDR3 DNA reads TGTGCCAGCAGCAAGTTCCTGGCGGGGGGGCCTTGTACGCAGTATTTT. Protein product: CASSKFLAGGPCTQYF.

The CDR3 DNA sequence: TGTGCCAGCAGCACCTCTAGCGGGGCTTACTCTGGGGCCAACGTCCTGACTTTC. Residues: CASSTSSGAYSGANVLTF. The gene calls are TRBV11-2 and TRBJ2-6; 9 bases line up with TRBD2. With 5 bases clipped from V and 0 bases from J, the junction kept 8 bases outside the gene matches. This CDR3 spans 18 amino acids. The germline gives CDR1 SGHAT, CDR2 FQNNGV.

This clonotype occurred many times. The chain joins TRBV5-1 to TRBJ2-5; no clear D. Trimming took 2 bases from V and 5 from J, leaving 16 bases between them. Germline values: CDR1 SGHRS, CDR2 YFSETQ. The CDR3 is 15 amino acids. The CDR3 region is CASSFSAKLVETQYF. CDR3 nucleotides: TGCGCCAGCAGCTTTTCGGCAAAATTGGTGGAGACCCAGTACTTC. Full variable domain (remainder filled in from reference TRBV5-1 and TRBJ2-5): KAGVTQTPRYLIKTRGQQVTLSCSPISGHRSVSWYQQTPGQGLQFLFEYFSETQRNKGNFPGRFSGRQFSNSRSEMNVSTLELGDSALYLCASSFSAKLVETQYFGPGTRLLVL.

The chain couples TRBV28 to TRBJ1-2, with unresolved D. CDR1 is MDHEN and CDR2 is SYDVKM in the germline V gene. The CDR3 runs to 12 residues. V was shortened by 5 bases and J by 7 bases, with 11 bases between the two germline ends. This CDR3 reads CASSLSPTGYTF. CDR3 DNA sequence: TGTGCCAGCAGTCTCTCACCGACTGGCTACACCTTC.

CDR3 DNA: TGCGCCAGCAGCCCCCGTCCGCAGGCCACTAATGAAAAACTGTTTTTT. Translated, it gives CASSPRPQATNEKLFF. This chain links TRBV5-1 with TRBJ1-4; D gene unclear. Between the trimmed V and J ends, which lost 4 bases and 2 bases, there was a span of 15 bases. Germline loops: CDR1 SGHRS, CDR2 YFSETQ. The CDR3 extends over 16 amino acids.

The V gene is TRBV20-1, the J gene TRBJ2-3; either TRBD1 or TRBD2 may fit D (6 bases each). The CDR3 runs 15 residues. Trimming removed 0 bases from V and 6 bases from J, with 16 bases in between. Germline CDR1 reads DFQATT; CDR2 reads SNEGSKA (reference sequence). CDR3 DNA: TGCAGTGCTAGAGATCGGGGGCGCATCACGGATACGCAGTATTTT. Translated, it gives CSARDRGRITDTQYF.

J is TRBJ2-7 and V is TRBV2; 7 bases are shared with TRBD1. The CDR3 has 15 amino acids. The J segment lost 1 base and the V segment lost 6 bases, leaving 9 bases of the junction unmatched. Germline lookup yields CDR1 SNHLY and CDR2 FYNNEI. The CDR3 reads CASRGTASQSYEQYF. DNA of the CDR3: TGTGCCAGCAGGGGGACAGCATCCCAATCCTACGAGCAGTACTTC.

V and J are TRBV29-1 and TRBJ2-1, with TRBD1 matching over 7 bases. There are 16 residues in the CDR3. V lost 5 bases and J lost 3; bases outside the gene matches: 13. Germline V gene data show CDR1 as SQVTM and CDR2 as ANQGSEA. CDR3 protein: CSVRNTKGGIYNEQFF. The CDR3 nucleotides read TGCAGCGTTCGTAATACGAAAGGGGGCATCTACAATGAGCAGTTCTTC.

This clonotype was seen only once. The rearrangement joins TRBV20-1 to TRBJ2-1; 8 bases map to TRBD2. CDR1 is DFQATT and CDR2 is SNEGSKA in the germline V gene (reference sequence). V trimming: 2 bases; J trimming: 13 bases; junction bases outside the gene matches: 13. CDR3 length: 14 amino acids. In DNA, the CDR3 is TGCAGTGCTAGACCCCGGACTAGCTGGGAGACCCAGTTCTTC. This sequence encodes CSARPRTSWETQFF.

This clonotype showed up just a few times. The chain is built from TRBV12-3 or TRBV12-4 and TRBJ2-5, with 9 bases identical to TRBD2. The CDR3 has 16 amino acids. V was clipped by 1 base and J by 5 bases; unmatched bases: 8. As DNA, the CDR3 is TGTGCCAGCAGTTTAGGTGTTAGCGGGAGTAGGGAGACCCAGTACTTC. This codes for CASSLGVSGSRETQYF.